The rows below give T cell receptor beta chains drawn from one sample of a study of metastatic and nonmetastatic thyroid tumors. From the PCR reads, TCRdb re-called clones with MiXCR. The sample has 16,000 or so clones; under 30% are singletons. The sample taken for sequencing was adjacent normal tissue. These receptors came from a female donor with papillary thyroid cancer or a benign thyroid nodule (not recorded which). Some clones in this sample may be carry-over from other donors' samples. CDR3s leave out the opening cysteine and the closing phenylalanine or tryptophan.

V gene,J gene,CDR3 protein
TRBV20-1,TRBJ2-1,SAIGTSRTYNEQF
TRBV28,TRBJ1-6,ASTPFWNSPLH
TRBV18,TRBJ2-7,ASSQLPGPGNYEQY
TRBV2,TRBJ1-5,ASSAGLNQPQH
TRBV6-1,TRBJ1-1,ASSYSPRGRTEAF
TRBV20-1,TRBJ1-2,SARDHERRGGYT
TRBV27,TRBJ2-7,ASSSSVSGNEQY
TRBV11-2,TRBJ2-1,ASSLGLAGYNEQF
TRBV9,TRBJ2-7,ASSARDRPYEQY
TRBV11-1,TRBJ2-1,ASSSEGSTINNEQF
TRBV12-3/TRBV12-4,TRBJ2-5,ASSNLGETQY
TRBV20-1,TRBJ2-3,SASGVVLRVTDTQY
TRBV19,TRBJ1-6,ASSVDRGNSPLH
TRBV27,TRBJ2-3,ASSLSVLRDRVEVTQY
TRBV24-1,TRBJ2-3,ATSDMGLAGTDTQY
TRBV20-1,TRBJ2-7,SARPYYEQY
TRBV27,TRBJ1-3,ASSIQGVSGHTIY
TRBV6-1,TRBJ2-1,ASRDVFGTSGREEQF
TRBV5-1,TRBJ1-1,ASSLATALGDTEAF
TRBV19,TRBJ2-7,ASSPGPRAEQY
TRBV28,TRBJ2-1,ASSLLAAYNEQF
TRBV11-2,TRBJ1-1,ASSLDQGFSEAF
TRBV7-2,TRBJ2-7,ASSYGPESEQY
TRBV28,TRBJ2-5,ASGARTSGRAETQY
TRBV4-1,TRBJ2-1,ASSQGTSGSYNEQF
TRBV9,TRBJ2-5,ASSVAGGSETQY
TRBV19,TRBJ1-6,ASRGDSPLH
TRBV19,TRBJ2-6,ASNRLAGDSGANVLT
TRBV2,TRBJ1-1,ASSESLGTEAF
TRBV28,TRBJ2-7,ASSSTQTWTGYEQY
TRBV10-2,TRBJ2-2,ASSDGEPGELF
TRBV28,TRBJ2-7,ASRKERVYEQY
TRBV11-2,TRBJ2-3,ASSLGANTQY
TRBV6-2/TRBV6-3,TRBJ2-7,ASSPAGRTYEQY
TRBV7-2,TRBJ2-1,ASSQRVEQF
TRBV6-6,TRBJ1-6,ASSYNAGRESPLH
TRBV6-1,TRBJ2-1,ASSEGPSGRATNEQF
TRBV2,TRBJ1-2,ASTGQGAQSYGYT
TRBV3-1,TRBJ2-7,ASSGGGYEQY
TRBV12-3/TRBV12-4,TRBJ1-2,ASSLIPQGRGYT
TRBV4-1,TRBJ1-5,ASSQVGPSNQPQH
TRBV2,TRBJ1-2,ASSDSGGYT
TRBV28,TRBJ1-1,ASRYRETEAF
TRBV2,TRBJ2-2,ASSLRVPNTGELF
TRBV27,TRBJ2-7,ASSLGTGSYEQY
TRBV19,TRBJ2-1,ASSKGYNEQF
TRBV6-1,TRBJ1-1,ASRTAIYEAF
TRBV28,TRBJ1-4,ASSPSGRLTNEKLF
TRBV10-3,TRBJ2-7,AILGTGSSYEQY
TRBV20-1,TRBJ2-3,SANRGSTSTDTQY
TRBV10-3,TRBJ2-1,ALKPASTDEQF
TRBV12-3/TRBV12-4,TRBJ2-2,ASTTGRTGGSTGELF
TRBV2,TRBJ1-3,ASRSMGVAGNTIY
TRBV20-1,TRBJ1-2,SAPGQLNNYGYT
TRBV30,TRBJ2-6,ARRAGQPDSGANVLT
TRBV6-5,TRBJ1-2,ASSAPRGGRNYGYT
TRBV28,TRBJ2-7,ASIPSIGAGLASYYQY
TRBV11-3,TRBJ2-7,ASSLGGGTKT